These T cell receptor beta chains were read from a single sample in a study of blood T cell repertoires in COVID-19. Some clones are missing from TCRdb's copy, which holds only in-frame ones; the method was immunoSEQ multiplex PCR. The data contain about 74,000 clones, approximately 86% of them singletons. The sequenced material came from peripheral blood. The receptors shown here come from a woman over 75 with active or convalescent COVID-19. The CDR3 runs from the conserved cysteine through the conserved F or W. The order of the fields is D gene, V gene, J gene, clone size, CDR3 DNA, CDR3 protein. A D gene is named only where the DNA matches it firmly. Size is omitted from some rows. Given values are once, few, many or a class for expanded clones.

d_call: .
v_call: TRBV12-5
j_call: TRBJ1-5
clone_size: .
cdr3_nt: TGTGCTAGTGGTTTGGTACTCATGGGGGCCGGTCAGCCCCAGCATTTT
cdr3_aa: CASGLVLMGAGQPQHF

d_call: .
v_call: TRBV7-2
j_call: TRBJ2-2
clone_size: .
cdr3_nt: TGTGCCAGCAGCCCTTCTTTCCTTAGGACACGGAAGAACACCGGGGAGCTGTTTTTT
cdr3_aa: CASSPSFLRTRKNTGELFF

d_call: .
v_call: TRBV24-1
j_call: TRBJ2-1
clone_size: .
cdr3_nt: TGTGCCACCAGTGATCCTACAGGGACCAATGAGCAGTTCTTC
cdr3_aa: CATSDPTGTNEQFF

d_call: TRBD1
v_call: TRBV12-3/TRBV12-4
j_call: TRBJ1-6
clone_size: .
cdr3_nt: TGTGCCAGCAGTCGGGACAGGGCCTCACCCCTCCACTTT
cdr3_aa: CASSRDRASPLHF

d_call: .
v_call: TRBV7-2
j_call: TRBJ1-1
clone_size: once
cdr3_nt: TGTGCCAGCAGCTTATCGTCAGGGGTGAACACTGAAGCTTTCTTT
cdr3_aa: CASSLSSGVNTEAFF

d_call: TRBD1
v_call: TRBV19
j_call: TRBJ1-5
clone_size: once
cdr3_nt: TGTGCCAGTAGTAACCCGACAGGGGTAAAGCCCCAGCATTTT
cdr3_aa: CASSNPTGVKPQHF

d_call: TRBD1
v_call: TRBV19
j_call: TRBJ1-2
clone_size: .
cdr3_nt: TGTGCCAGTAACGACAGGGGGCATAACTATGGCTACACCTTC
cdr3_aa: CASNDRGHNYGYTF

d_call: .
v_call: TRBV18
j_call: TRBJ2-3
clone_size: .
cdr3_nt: TGTGCCAGCTCACCTCTTCTGACAGATACGCAGTATTTT
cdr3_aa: CASSPLLTDTQYF

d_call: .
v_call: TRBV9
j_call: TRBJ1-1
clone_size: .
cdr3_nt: TGTGCCAGCAGCGTAGGAGGGAGCACTGAAGCTTTCTTT
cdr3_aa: CASSVGGSTEAFF

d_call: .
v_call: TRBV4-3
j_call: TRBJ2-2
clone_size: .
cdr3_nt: TGCGCCAGCAGCTTTCGAAGGGGCGGGGAGCTGTTTTTT
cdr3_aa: CASSFRRGGELFF

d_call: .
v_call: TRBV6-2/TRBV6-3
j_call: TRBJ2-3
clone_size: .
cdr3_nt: TGTGCCAGCAGTGACACGGGGGTGGTCACAGATACGCAGTATTTT
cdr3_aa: CASSDTGVVTDTQYF

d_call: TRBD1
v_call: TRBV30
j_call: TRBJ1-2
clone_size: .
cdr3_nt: TGTGCCTGGAGTGTCGGAGGGGGCTCTGGCTACACCTTC
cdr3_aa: CAWSVGGGSGYTF

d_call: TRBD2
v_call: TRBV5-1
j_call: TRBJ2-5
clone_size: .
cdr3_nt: TGCGCCAGCAGCTTGGTACGGCTAGCGGGCGAGACCCAGTACTTC
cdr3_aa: CASSLVRLAGETQYF

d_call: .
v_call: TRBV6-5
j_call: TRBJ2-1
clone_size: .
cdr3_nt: TGTGCCAGCAGTTCCGCCGGGTTCTCCTACAATGAGCAGTTCTTC
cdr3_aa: CASSSAGFSYNEQFF

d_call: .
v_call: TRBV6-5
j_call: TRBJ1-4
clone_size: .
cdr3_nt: TGTGCCAGCAGGCCCCGCGGGGGGGATGAAAAACTGTTTTTT
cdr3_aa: CASRPRGGDEKLFF

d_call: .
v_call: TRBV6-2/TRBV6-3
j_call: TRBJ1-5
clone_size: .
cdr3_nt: TGTGCCAGCAGTTACAGGGGAAGCAATCAGCCCCAGCATTTT
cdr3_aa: CASSYRGSNQPQHF

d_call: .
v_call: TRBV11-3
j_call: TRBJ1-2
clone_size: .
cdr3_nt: TGTGCCAGCAGCTTGACAGCTTTTTATGGCTACACCTTC
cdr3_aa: CASSLTAFYGYTF

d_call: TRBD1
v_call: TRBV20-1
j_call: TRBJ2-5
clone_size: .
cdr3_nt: TGCAGTGCTAGTCAAGACAGGGGAAGGGAGACCCAGTACTTC
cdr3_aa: CSASQDRGRETQYF

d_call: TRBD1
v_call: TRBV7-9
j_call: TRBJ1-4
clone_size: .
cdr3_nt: TGTGCCAGCACCTCAGGGGGGTCTGAAAAACTGTTTTTT
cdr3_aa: CASTSGGSEKLFF

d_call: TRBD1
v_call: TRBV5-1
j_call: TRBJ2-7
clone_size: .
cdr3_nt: TGCGCCAGCAGCAGGGACAGGAGCTCCTACGAGCAGTACTTC
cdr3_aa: CASSRDRSSYEQYF

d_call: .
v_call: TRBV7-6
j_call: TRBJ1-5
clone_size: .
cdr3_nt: TGTGCCAGCAGCTTAGCCAGGGATCAGCCCCAGCATTTT
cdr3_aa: CASSLARDQPQHF

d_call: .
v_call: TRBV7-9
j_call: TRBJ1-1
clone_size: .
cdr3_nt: TGTGCCAGCAGCCTCCGGAGCCCTGAAGCTTTCTTT
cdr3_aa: CASSLRSPEAFF

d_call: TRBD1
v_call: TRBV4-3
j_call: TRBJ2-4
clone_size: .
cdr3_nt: TGCGCCAGCAGCCAAGTTCAGGGGGCTTACTTAGCCAAAAACATTCAGTACTTC
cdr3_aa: CASSQVQGAYLAKNIQYF

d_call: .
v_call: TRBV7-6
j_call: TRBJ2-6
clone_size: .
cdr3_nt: TGTGCCAGCAGCCTCCGCTCTGGGGCCAACGTCCTGACTTTC
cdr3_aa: CASSLRSGANVLTF

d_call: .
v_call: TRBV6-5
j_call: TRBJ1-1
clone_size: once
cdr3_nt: TGTGCCAGCAGTTACGGGAGGGGTGAAGCTTTCTTT
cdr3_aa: CASSYGRGEAFF

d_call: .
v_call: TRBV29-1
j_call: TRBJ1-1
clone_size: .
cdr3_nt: TGCAGCGTTGAATCGGTTAGACTGAAGAACACTGAAGCTTTCTTT
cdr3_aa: CSVESVRLKNTEAFF

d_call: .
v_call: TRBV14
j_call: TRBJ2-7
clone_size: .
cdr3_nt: TGTGCCAGCAGTCCAGGGGGGCCTCCTTACGAGCAGTACTTC
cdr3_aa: CASSPGGPPYEQYF

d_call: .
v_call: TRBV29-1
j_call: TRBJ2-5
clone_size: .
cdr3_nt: TGCAGCGTTGAATCCGGGACAAGTGAAGAGACCCAGTACTTC
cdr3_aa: CSVESGTSEETQYF

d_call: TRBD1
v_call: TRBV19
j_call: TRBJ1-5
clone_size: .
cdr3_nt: TGTGCCAGTATAGGCGACAGGGGATACGGCAATCAGCCCCAGCATTTT
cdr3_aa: CASIGDRGYGNQPQHF

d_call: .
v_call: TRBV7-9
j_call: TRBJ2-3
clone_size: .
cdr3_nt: TGTGCCAGCTATAACAGCGGGTGGGGTGATACGCAGTATTTT
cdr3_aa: CASYNSGWGDTQYF

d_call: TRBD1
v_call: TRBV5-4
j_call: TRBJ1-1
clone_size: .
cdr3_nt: TGTGCCAGCAGCTTCCGGGACAGGGACACTGAAGCTTTCTTT
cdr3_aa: CASSFRDRDTEAFF

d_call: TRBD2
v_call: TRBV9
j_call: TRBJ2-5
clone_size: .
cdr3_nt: TGTGCCAGCAGCCCGACTAGCGGGGGAGGGGGAGAGACCCAGTACTTC
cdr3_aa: CASSPTSGGGGETQYF

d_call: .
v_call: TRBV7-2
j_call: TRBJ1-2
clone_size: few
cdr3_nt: TGTGCCAGCAGCCAAACAGGTTATGGCTACACCTTC
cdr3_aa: CASSQTGYGYTF

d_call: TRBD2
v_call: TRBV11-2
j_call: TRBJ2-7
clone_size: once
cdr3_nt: TGTGCCAGCAGGTGGACTAGCGGGCGCTACGAGCAGTACTTC
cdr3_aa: CASRWTSGRYEQYF

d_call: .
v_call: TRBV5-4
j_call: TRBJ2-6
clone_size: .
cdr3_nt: TGTGCCAGCAGCGCGACTGCGAGCTCTGGGGCCAACGTCCTGACTTTC
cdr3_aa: CASSATASSGANVLTF

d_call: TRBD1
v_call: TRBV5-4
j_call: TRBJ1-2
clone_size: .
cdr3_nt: TGTGCCAGCAGCCCCGGACAGGGAGGACCCTATGGCTACACCTTC
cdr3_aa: CASSPGQGGPYGYTF

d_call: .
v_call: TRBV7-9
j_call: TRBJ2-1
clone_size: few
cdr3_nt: TGTGCCAGCATGCTATACAATGAGCAGTTCTTC
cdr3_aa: CASMLYNEQFF

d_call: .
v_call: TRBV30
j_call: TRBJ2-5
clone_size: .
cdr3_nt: TGTGCCTGGAGTAGGCGGCAAGAGACCCAGTACTTC
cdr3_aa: CAWSRRQETQYF

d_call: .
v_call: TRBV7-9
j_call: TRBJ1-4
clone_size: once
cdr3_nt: TGTGCCAGCAGCTTAGGATACAGTAATGAAAAACTGTTTTTT
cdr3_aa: CASSLGYSNEKLFF

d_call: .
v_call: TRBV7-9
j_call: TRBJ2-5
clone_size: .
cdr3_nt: TGTGCCAGCAGCGGGGAGGTCGAGACCCAGTACTTC
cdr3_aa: CASSGEVETQYF

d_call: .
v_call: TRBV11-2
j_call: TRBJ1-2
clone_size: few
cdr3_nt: TGTGCCAGCAGCTTAAGATGGCGGAGAGCGTCTAACTATGGCTACACCTTC
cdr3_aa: CASSLRWRRASNYGYTF

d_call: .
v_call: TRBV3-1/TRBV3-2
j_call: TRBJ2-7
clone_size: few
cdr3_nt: TGTGCCAGCAGCCACCGGAACAGCAACTACGAGCAGTACTTC
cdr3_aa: CASSHRNSNYEQYF

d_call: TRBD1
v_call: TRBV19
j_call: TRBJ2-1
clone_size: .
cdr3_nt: TGTGCCAGTAGTGCCGCGGCCGGGACAGGTTGGCCGGGAGCCAACAATGAGCAGTTCTTC
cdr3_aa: CASSAAAGTGWPGANNEQFF

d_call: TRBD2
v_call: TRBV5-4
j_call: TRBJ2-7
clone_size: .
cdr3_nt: TGTGCCAGCAGCTTGGCCTCAGCGGGGGGCTACGAGCAGTACTTC
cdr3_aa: CASSLASAGGYEQYF

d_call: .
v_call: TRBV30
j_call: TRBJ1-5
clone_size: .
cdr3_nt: TGTGCCTGGAGTGTACTAAGGGGAGGTCAGCCCCAGCATTTT
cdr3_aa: CAWSVLRGGQPQHF

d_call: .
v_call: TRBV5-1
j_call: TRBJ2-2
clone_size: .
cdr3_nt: TGCGCCAGCGGCACCGCTAACACCGGGGAGCTGTTTTTT
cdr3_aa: CASGTANTGELFF

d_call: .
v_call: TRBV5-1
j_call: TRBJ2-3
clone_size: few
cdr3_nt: TGCGCCAGCAGCTTGGCCTATACCGGGGGTGGGGCAGATACGCAGTATTTT
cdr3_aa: CASSLAYTGGGADTQYF

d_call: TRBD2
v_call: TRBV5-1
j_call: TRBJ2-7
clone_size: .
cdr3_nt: TGCGCCAGCAGCCTACTAGCGGAGCTCTACGAGCAGTACTTC
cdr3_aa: CASSLLAELYEQYF

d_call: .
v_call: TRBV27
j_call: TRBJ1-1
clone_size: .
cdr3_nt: TGTGCCAGCAGTCGCAGAACAGGGCTCACTGAAGCTTTCTTT
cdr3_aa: CASSRRTGLTEAFF

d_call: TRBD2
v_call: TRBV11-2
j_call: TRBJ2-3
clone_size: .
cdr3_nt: TGTGCCAGCAGCCTCTGGACTAGCGGGAGGAGCACAGATACGCAGTATTTT
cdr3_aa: CASSLWTSGRSTDTQYF